A single sample is the source of the 29 T cell receptor beta chains below, sequenced in a study of shared clonotypes between healthy human individuals. TCRdb's copy holds only in-frame clones and misses some; the assay was immunoSEQ multiplex PCR. The sample shows millions of clones, 85% to 95% of them seen only once. The material sequenced was naive CD4+ T cells sorted from blood. Stated subset: CD45RA+ positively selected. The receptors here all came from a young man in good health.

Turning to this clone: This sample also contains other DNA sequences that code for the same CDR3. The chain carries TRBV28 and TRBJ1-2; D is possibly TRBD1 (6 bases). Trimming left V 3 bases short and J 5 bases short, with 10 bases between. This CDR3 has 13 amino acids. In germline, CDR1 is MDHEN, CDR2 SYDVKM. The CDR3 region has the DNA TGTGCCAGCAGTTTCCGAGGGGGTTATGGCTACACCTTC. Translating it yields CASSFRGGYGYTF.

V is TRBV9 and J is TRBJ1-2; D not certain. With 3 bases removed from V and 3 bases from J, the gap between germline ends came to 18 bases. The CDR3 has 16 residues. In germline, CDR1 is SGDLS, CDR2 YYNGEE. The CDR3 DNA sequence: TGTGCCAGCAGCGGATCCTCCATGGTTAGTCACTATGGCTACACCTTC. It is translated as CASSGSSMVSHYGYTF.

V and J are TRBV4-1 and TRBJ2-7, with D perhaps TRBD1 or TRBD2 (6 bases each). The V end was cut by 4 bases, the J end by 3 bases, with 13 bases between. The CDR3 consists of 14 residues. Germline CDR1 and CDR2: MGHRA and YSYEKL. CDR3 coding DNA: TGCGCCAGCAGCCCGCGGGGCAGGGGCTACGAGCAGTACTTC. Amino acid sequence: CASSPRGRGYEQYF.

CDR3 sequence (DNA): TGTGCCAGCAGCTTATCGACAGGGCCTACCTACGAGCAGTACTTC. Encoded protein: CASSLSTGPTYEQYF. V gene TRBV11-2 combines with J gene TRBJ2-7; TRBD1 matches 7 bases. The V segment lost 2 bases and the J segment 2 bases; nucleotides outside the gene matches: 6. This CDR3 has 15 amino acids. Germline assignment: CDR1 SGHAT and CDR2 FQNNGV.

This clone appeared a few times. This chain links TRBV18 with TRBJ2-7; 7 bases match TRBD2. This CDR3 contains 16 residues. J gave up 0 bases and V 2 bases, and 7 bases lay outside the gene matches. Germline V gene lookup returns CDR1 KGHSH and CDR2 LQKENI. CDR3 DNA sequence: TGTGCCAGCTCACCAGAAGTAGCGGGTAGCTCCTACGAGCAGTACTTC. Its protein product is CASSPEVAGSSYEQYF.

The V and J genes are TRBV6-5 and TRBJ1-5; TRBD1 is a possible D gene (5 bases). This CDR3 has 14 amino acids. CDR1 is MNHEY, CDR2 SVGAGI, per germline. V dropped 6 bases and J dropped 6 bases, with 15 bases sitting between them. For the CDR3, the DNA is TGTGCCAGCAGCCCCATGCAGGGAGTTCAGCCCCAGCATTTT. Protein sequence: CASSPMQGVQPQHF.

A note on this clone: This sample includes further DNA sequences coding for the same CDR3. This chain links TRBV5-1 with TRBJ1-6, with D unresolved. The length of the CDR3 is 15 residues. The germline V gene has CDR1 SGHRS and CDR2 YFSETQ. V was cut by 2 bases and J by 0 bases, with 6 bases left in between. The CDR3 loop reads CASSLRSSYNSPLHF. CDR3 in DNA: TGCGCCAGCAGCTTACGGAGCTCCTATAATTCACCCCTCCACTTT. The full variable domain, in which reference TRBV5-1 and TRBJ1-6 provide the parts outside the CDR3, is KAGVTQTPRYLIKTRGQQVTLSCSPISGHRSVSWYQQTPGQGLQFLFEYFSETQRNKGNFPGRFSGRQFSNSRSEMNVSTLELGDSALYLCASSLRSSYNSPLHFGNGTRLTVT.

The chain joins TRBV6-5 to TRBJ2-5, with TRBD1 matching over 7 bases. CDR3 length equals 14 residues. From germline, CDR1 is MNHEY and CDR2 SVGAGI. V trimming: 5 bases; J trimming: 1 base; junction bases outside the gene matches: 4. CDR3 sequence reads: CASSQGVIQETQYF. The CDR3 DNA sequence: TGTGCCAGCAGTCAGGGGGTCATCCAAGAGACCCAGTACTTC.

V usage is TRBV28 and J usage is TRBJ1-2, with 7 nucleotides matching TRBD1. The CDR3 sequence is 13 residues long. The trim removed 10 bases at V and 7 bases at J, leaving 12 bases unmatched. The germline CDR1 and CDR2 sequences are MDHEN and SYDVKM. The CDR3 DNA is TGTGCCACCGGGACAGCATCCCCGTCTGGCTACACCTTC. Protein product: CATGTASPSGYTF.

The genes are TRBV7-2 and TRBJ1-2; no clear D gene. CDR1 SGHTA and CDR2 FQGNSA come from the germline V gene. This CDR3 is 14 amino acids long. V was pared by 3 bases and J by 7 bases, with 15 bases between. CDR3 sequence reads: CASSFGLIKGGYTF. CDR3 DNA: TGTGCCAGCAGCTTCGGCTTGATAAAGGGTGGCTACACCTTC.

The chain recombines TRBV2 with TRBJ2-5; no reliable D call. Trimming removed 5 bases from V and 0 bases from J, with 10 bases in between. The CDR3 length is 14 residues. Per germline, CDR1 SNHLY and CDR2 FYNNEI. CDR3 sequence reads: CASSSSEYQETQYF. The CDR3 DNA reads as TGTGCCAGCAGTTCCTCAGAGTACCAAGAGACCCAGTACTTC.

V and J are TRBV7-2 and TRBJ2-2; D call uncertain. The CDR3 covers 14 residues. Germline V CDR1 and CDR2: SGHTA, FQGNSA. V shed 3 bases and J shed 1 base, with 6 bases lying between them. CDR3 region: CASSFHENTGELFF. The CDR3 DNA reads TGTGCCAGCAGCTTTCATGAGAACACCGGGGAGCTGTTTTTT. Full variable domain (remainder filled in from reference TRBV7-2 and TRBJ2-2): GAGVSQSPSNKVTEKGKDVELRCDPISGHTALYWYRQSLGQGLEFLIYFQGNSAPDKSGLPSDRFSAERTGGSVSTLTIQRTQQEDSAVYLCASSFHENTGELFFGEGSRLTVL.

The V call is TRBV5-8, the J call TRBJ2-5, with D hard to call. Germline-derived CDR1 and CDR2 are SGHTS and YDEGEE. V lost 0 bases to trimming and J lost 4 bases, with 10 bases between them. The CDR3 has 14 residues. The CDR3 DNA reads TGTGCCAGCAGCTTGGTCCAGATTCGAGAGACCCAGTACTTC. It encodes CASSLVQIRETQYF.

The chain combines TRBV5-1 with TRBJ2-1; 14 bases align to TRBD2. Trimming took 0 bases from V and 4 from J; bases not matched to a gene: 6. Germline V lookup: CDR1 SGHRS, CDR2 YFSETQ. The CDR3 runs 18 residues. The DNA of the CDR3 is TGCGCCAGCAGCTTGGCCGGGACTAGCGGGAGTCCGTACAATGAGCAGTTCTTC. Protein product: CASSLAGTSGSPYNEQFF.

This sequence joins TRBV5-1 and TRBJ2-1; 7 bases match TRBD2. The ends lost 2 bases at V and 5 bases at J; junction bases unmatched: 10. Germline CDR1 and CDR2: SGHRS and YFSETQ. This CDR3 spans 16 amino acids. In DNA form, the CDR3 reads TGCGCCAGCAGCTTAAACGGGGGGTTTACGAACAATGAGCAGTTCTTC. Amino acid sequence: CASSLNGGFTNNEQFF. Supplemented by reference TRBV5-1 and TRBJ2-1, the full variable domain reads KAGVTQTPRYLIKTRGQQVTLSCSPISGHRSVSWYQQTPGQGLQFLFEYFSETQRNKGNFPGRFSGRQFSNSRSEMNVSTLELGDSALYLCASSLNGGFTNNEQFFGPGTRLTVL.

This chain uses TRBV6-5 with TRBJ2-7, with TRBD2 as a possible D gene (6 bases). V lost 5 bases, J lost 5 bases, and 16 bases lay in between. Looked up from germline, CDR1 is MNHEY and CDR2 is SVGAGI. The length of the CDR3 is 14 residues. CDR3 residues: CASSPGTARHEQYF. CDR3 DNA: TGTGCCAGCAGTCCCGGGACTGCTCGCCACGAGCAGTACTTC.

V gene TRBV25-1 combines with J gene TRBJ2-2, with D tentatively TRBD2 (5 bases). The CDR3 has 18 residues. V was trimmed by 1 base and J by 0 bases, leaving 15 bases between them. Per the germline V gene, CDR1 is MGHDK and CDR2 is SYGVNS. CDR3 amino acids: CASSEFGEPAANTGELFF. The CDR3 DNA reads TGTGCCAGCAGTGAATTCGGGGAGCCAGCAGCGAACACCGGGGAGCTGTTTTTT.

The V and J genes are TRBV11-3 and TRBJ2-1, with 10 bases aligning to TRBD2. Germline V lookup: CDR1 SGHNT, CDR2 YENEEA. The CDR3 spans 17 residues. Germline trimming cut 5 bases from V and 5 bases from J; bases unmatched to any gene: 12. The CDR3: CASSPSPAGGPDNEQFF. The CDR3 coding sequence is TGTGCCAGCAGCCCCTCCCCAGCGGGAGGGCCTGACAATGAGCAGTTCTTC.

The CDR3 DNA sequence: TGTGCCAGCAGCCCTCCGGCCCTAGTCGGGGAGCTGTTTTTT. Encoded protein: CASSPPALVGELFF. V and J are TRBV6-6 and TRBJ2-2, with D uncertain. The V end was cut by 6 bases, the J end by 7 bases, with 15 bases between. This CDR3 region has 14 residues. CDR1 is MNHNY and CDR2 is SVGAGI in the germline V gene (reference sequence).

The chain employs TRBV5-1 and TRBJ2-7; 8 bases line up with TRBD1. Germline CDR1 and CDR2: SGHRS and YFSETQ. V lost 4 bases to trimming and J lost 6 bases; unmatched junction nucleotides: 12. This CDR3 comprises 15 residues. This CDR3 reads CASSLGGDRMGEQYF. CDR3 coding DNA: TGCGCCAGCAGCCTAGGAGGGGACAGGATGGGCGAGCAGTACTTC.

The chain uses TRBV6-5 and TRBJ2-5, with a possible D match to TRBD1 (6 bases). The CDR3 loop spans 13 amino acids. Germline CDR1 reads MNHEY; CDR2 reads SVGAGI. V was pared by 6 bases and J by 2 bases, with 10 bases between. CDR3 protein: CASSPGQQETQYF. For the CDR3, the DNA is TGTGCCAGCAGCCCCGGACAGCAAGAGACCCAGTACTTC.

The chain uses TRBV27 and TRBJ1-6, with 7 bases fitting TRBD1. The CDR3 sequence is 18 residues long. V lost 11 bases to trimming and J lost 10 bases; unmatched junction nucleotides: 26. Germline CDR1 MNHEY, CDR2 SMNVEV (reference sequence). CDR3 nucleotides: TGTGCCGCACGCCCGGGGGCAGGGGACCCTTCACAGGGGTCACCCCTCCACTTT. It encodes CAARPGAGDPSQGSPLHF.

The CDR3 DNA is TGTGCCAGCAGATTGGGGGGCTGGAACACTGAAGCTTTCTTT. Encoded protein: CASRLGGWNTEAFF. This chain connects TRBV6-1 to TRBJ1-1, with a weak D call TRBD1 (6 bases). The germline V gene has CDR1 MNHNS and CDR2 SASEGT. The length of the CDR3 is 14 residues. The V end was cut by 6 bases, the J end by 1 base, with 12 bases between.

The chain employs TRBV5-1 and TRBJ2-7; TRBD1 aligns across 7 bases. CDR1 is SGHRS, CDR2 YFSETQ, per germline. CDR3 length equals 15 residues. J was trimmed by 0 bases and V by 1 base; bases with no gene match: 4. The CDR3 reads CASSLSGQSSYEQYF. CDR3 DNA: TGCGCCAGCAGCTTGTCGGGACAGAGCTCCTACGAGCAGTACTTC.

The chain couples TRBV18 to TRBJ2-1; 9 bases agree with TRBD1. CDR3 length equals 14 residues. Germline V gives CDR1 KGHSH, CDR2 LQKENI. With V trimmed by 6 bases and J by 6 bases, 6 bases remained unmatched. CDR3 nucleotides: TGTGCCAGCTCGCAGACAGGGGGGGGCAATGAGCAGTTCTTC. It translates to CASSQTGGGNEQFF.

This chain joins TRBV5-1 and TRBJ2-2, with 9 bases aligning to TRBD2. The CDR3 length is 17 residues. Germline V gives CDR1 SGHRS, CDR2 YFSETQ. J gave up 0 bases and V 0 bases, and 3 bases lay outside the gene matches. CDR3 amino acids: CASSLASGAANTGELFF. The CDR3 DNA is TGCGCCAGCAGCTTGGCTAGCGGGGCCGCGAACACCGGGGAGCTGTTTTTT. Together with reference TRBV5-1 and TRBJ2-2, the CDR3 gives the full variable domain: KAGVTQTPRYLIKTRGQQVTLSCSPISGHRSVSWYQQTPGQGLQFLFEYFSETQRNKGNFPGRFSGRQFSNSRSEMNVSTLELGDSALYLCASSLASGAANTGELFFGEGSRLTVL.

V gene TRBV6-6 combines with J gene TRBJ1-6; D gene unclear. The germline V gene has CDR1 MNHNY and CDR2 SVGAGI (reference sequence). This CDR3 is 13 amino acids long. V was trimmed by 2 bases and J by 8 bases, leaving 7 bases between them. CDR3 residues: CASSYVGDSPLHF. In DNA form, the CDR3 reads TGTGCCAGCAGTTACGTTGGTGATTCACCCCTCCACTTT.

The CDR3 loop is CASSLEAPARNNEQFF. CDR3 sequence (DNA): TGCGCCAGCAGCTTGGAGGCCCCCGCAAGAAACAATGAGCAGTTCTTC. V usage is TRBV5-1 and J usage is TRBJ2-1; D not resolved. In germline, CDR1 is SGHRS, CDR2 YFSETQ. Trimming took off 0 bases at V and 5 bases at J, with 15 bases between the two ends. The CDR3 contains 16 residues.

The V gene is TRBV5-4, the J gene TRBJ2-7, with 9 bases matching TRBD2. The length of the CDR3 is 16 residues. Germline trimming cut 3 bases from V and 0 bases from J; bases unmatched to any gene: 7. The germline gives CDR1 SGHNT, CDR2 YYREEE (reference sequence). The CDR3: CASSWAGGHHSYEQYF. In DNA, the CDR3 is TGTGCCAGCAGCTGGGCGGGGGGGCACCACTCCTACGAGCAGTACTTC.